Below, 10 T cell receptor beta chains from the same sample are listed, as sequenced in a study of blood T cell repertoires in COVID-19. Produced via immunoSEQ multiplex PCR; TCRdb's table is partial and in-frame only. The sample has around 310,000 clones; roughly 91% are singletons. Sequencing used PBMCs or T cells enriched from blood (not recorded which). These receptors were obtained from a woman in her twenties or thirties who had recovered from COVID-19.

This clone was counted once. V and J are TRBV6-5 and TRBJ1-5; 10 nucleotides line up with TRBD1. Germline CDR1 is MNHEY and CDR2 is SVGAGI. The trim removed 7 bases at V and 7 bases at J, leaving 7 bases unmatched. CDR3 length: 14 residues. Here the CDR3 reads CASKRDRGGQPQHF. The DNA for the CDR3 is TGTGCCAGCAAACGGGACAGGGGAGGGCAGCCCCAGCATTTT.

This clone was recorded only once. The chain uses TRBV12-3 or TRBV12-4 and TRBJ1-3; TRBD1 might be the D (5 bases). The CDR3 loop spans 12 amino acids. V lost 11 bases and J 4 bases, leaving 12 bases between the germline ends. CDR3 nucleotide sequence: TGTGCCGGGGGGGGATCCGGAAACACCATATATTTT. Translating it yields CAGGGSGNTIYF.

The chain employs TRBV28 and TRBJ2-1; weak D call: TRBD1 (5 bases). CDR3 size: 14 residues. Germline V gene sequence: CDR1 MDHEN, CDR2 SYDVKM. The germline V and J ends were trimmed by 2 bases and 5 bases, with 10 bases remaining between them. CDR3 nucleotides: TGTGCCAGCAGTTTACCCGACAGTGACAATGAGCAGTTCTTC. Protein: CASSLPDSDNEQFF.

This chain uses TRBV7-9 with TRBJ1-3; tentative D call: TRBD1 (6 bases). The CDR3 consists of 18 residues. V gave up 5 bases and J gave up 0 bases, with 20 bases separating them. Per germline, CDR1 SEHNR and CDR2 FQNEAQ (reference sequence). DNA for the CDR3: TGTGCCAGCAGCCCCCGAACAGGGTCGTTTAGCTCTGGAAACACCATATATTTT. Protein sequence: CASSPRTGSFSSGNTIYF. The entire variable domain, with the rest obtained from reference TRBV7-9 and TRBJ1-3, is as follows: DTGVSQNPRHKITKRGQNVTFRCDPISEHNRLYWYRQTLGQGPEFLTYFQNEAQLEKSRLLSDRFSAERPKGSFSTLEIQRTEQGDSAMYLCASSPRTGSFSSGNTIYFGEGSWLTVV.

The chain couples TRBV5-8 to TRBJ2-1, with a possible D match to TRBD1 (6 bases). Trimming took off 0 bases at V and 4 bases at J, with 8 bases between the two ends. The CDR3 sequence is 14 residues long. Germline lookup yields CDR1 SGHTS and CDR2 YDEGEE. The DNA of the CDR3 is TGTGCCAGCAGCTTGGGACAGGTGTACAATGAGCAGTTCTTC. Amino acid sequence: CASSLGQVYNEQFF.

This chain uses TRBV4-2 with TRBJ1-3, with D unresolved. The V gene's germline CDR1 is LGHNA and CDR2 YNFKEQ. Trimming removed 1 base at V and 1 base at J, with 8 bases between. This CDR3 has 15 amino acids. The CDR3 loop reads CASSQVSGSGNTIYF. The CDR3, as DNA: TGTGCCAGCAGCCAAGTATCGGGTTCTGGAAACACCATATATTTT.

The CDR3 spells CATSSPLNRGSGYGYTF. In DNA, the CDR3 is TGTGCCACCAGCAGCCCCCTTAACAGGGGTAGCGGCTATGGCTACACCTTC. V and J are TRBV15 and TRBJ1-2; 7 bases agree with TRBD1. The trim removed 3 bases at V and 4 bases at J, leaving 14 bases unmatched. Germline V gene lookup returns CDR1 LNHNV and CDR2 YYDKDF (reference sequence). The CDR3 consists of 17 residues.

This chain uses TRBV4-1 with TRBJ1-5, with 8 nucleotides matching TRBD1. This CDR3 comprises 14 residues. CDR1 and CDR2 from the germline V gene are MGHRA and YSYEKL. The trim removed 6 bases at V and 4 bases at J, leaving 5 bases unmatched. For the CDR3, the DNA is TGCGCCAGCAGGGAGACAGGGGCAAATCAGCCCCAGCATTTT. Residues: CASRETGANQPQHF.

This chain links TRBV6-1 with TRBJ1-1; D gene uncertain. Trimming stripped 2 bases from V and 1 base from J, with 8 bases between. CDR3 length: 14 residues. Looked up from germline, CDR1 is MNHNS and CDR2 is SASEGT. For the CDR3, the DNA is TGTGCCAGCAGTGAAACTTCCGAGAACACTGAAGCTTTCTTT. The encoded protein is CASSETSENTEAFF.

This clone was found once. The CDR3: CASSFPGRNGNEQFF. DNA of the CDR3: TGTGCCAGCAGCTTCCCGGGTCGCAACGGCAATGAGCAGTTCTTC. The gene calls are TRBV7-8 and TRBJ2-1; D unresolved. The V and J ends lost 3 bases and 6 bases respectively, with 15 bases between them. Germline V lookup: CDR1 SGHVS, CDR2 FQNEAQ. This CDR3 spans 15 amino acids.